What follows is one T cell receptor (delta chain) and its context. Its antigen is unidentified. These data originate in a study of delta chains in infants with herpesvirus infections. Study information: From birth, Ugandan infants were followed prospectively for primary CMV infection.

Notes on the study in general: Public-clonotype frequency seemingly fell with older age at infection. The public clonotype appeared only at the first post-infection time point.

V gave up 2 bases and J gave up 5 bases; unmatched junction bases: 19. CDR3 length: 19 residues. CDR1 and CDR2 (germline): TSWWSYY, QGS. TCR cDNA was made from PBMC RNA with gamma- and delta-chain-specific primers. TCRdb reprocessed the RT-PCR reads using CATT. The table includes 2,500 to 4,000 delta-chain clones, 32% detected once. Specimen: peripheral blood, collected at time point 3 of longitudinal follow-up. This sequence was found in a human donor who was a Ugandan infant, either HIV-exposed or HIV-unexposed (not recorded which). The chain has TRDV1 and TRDJ1; 8 bases align to TRDD3. The CDR3 protein is CALGEFRHWGPSRMDKLIF. The CDR3, as DNA: TGTGCTCTTGGGGAATTTCGGCACTGGGGGCCTTCAAGGATGGATAAACTCATCTTT.